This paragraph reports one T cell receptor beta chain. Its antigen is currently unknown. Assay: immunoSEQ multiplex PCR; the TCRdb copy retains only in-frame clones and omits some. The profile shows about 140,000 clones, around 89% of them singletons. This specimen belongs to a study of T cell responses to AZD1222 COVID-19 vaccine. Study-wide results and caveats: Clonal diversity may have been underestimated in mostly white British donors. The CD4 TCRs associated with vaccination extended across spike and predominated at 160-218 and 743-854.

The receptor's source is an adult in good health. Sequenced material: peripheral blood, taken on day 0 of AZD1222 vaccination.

Here the CDR3 DNA reads TGTGCCAGCGTTGGGTACTCCTACAATGAGCAGTTCTTC. Encoded protein: CASVGYSYNEQFF. This chain joins TRBV25-1 and TRBJ2-1; D is ambiguous. Deletions cut 8 bases from V and 0 bases from J, with 8 bases between. The CDR3 has 13 residues. The V gene's germline CDR1 is MGHDK and CDR2 SYGVNS.